These 26 T cell receptor beta chains share one sample of origin, sequenced in a study of Graves' ophthalmopathy and Graves' hyperthyroidism (dated by TCRdb to 2017 to 2018). Data came from an Illumina HiSeq 2000. For repertoire sequencing, TCR beta CDR3 regions were amplified from RNA transcripts. The first round was an RT-PCR using HTBI primers with the Qiagen OneStep RT-PCR kit, and this first round was followed by a second-round multiplex PCR, then size selection and purification. TCRdb trimmed the raw reads at Q25, called clones with MiXCR and kept productive beta chains. Each entry is one CDR3 protein sequence, shown with its most common DNA and genes. This sample holds approximately 480,000 distinct CDR3 sequences; roughly an eighth were observed only once. The top ten hold roughly 9.8% of the sample. Sequencing input: blood. Source of these receptors: a woman in her twenties or thirties with Graves' ophthalmopathy. Donor details come from another sample of the same person, matched by shared clones.

This clonotype was counted at least ten times. The chain couples TRBV3-1 to TRBJ1-1; tentative D call: TRBD1 (5 bases). V was pared by 3 bases and J by 10 bases, with 9 bases between. The germline V gene has CDR1 LGHDT and CDR2 YNNKEL (reference sequence). The CDR3 loop spans 11 amino acids. The chain's CDR3 is CASSHSGRAFF. The CDR3 nucleotides are TGTGCCAGCAGCCACTCGGGGCGAGCTTTCTTT. The full variable domain, rest sourced from reference TRBV3-1 and TRBJ1-1, is DTAVSQTPKYLVTQMGNDKSIKCEQNLGHDTMYWYKQDSKKFLKIMFSYNNKELIINETVPNRFSPKSPDKAHLNLHINSLELGDSAVYFCASSHSGRAFFGQGTRLTVV.

The rearrangement joins TRBV24-1 to TRBJ2-4; D is ambiguous. The CDR3 spans 15 residues. V lost 2 bases and J 1 base, leaving 8 bases between the germline ends. CDR1 is KGHDR and CDR2 is SFDVKD in the germline V gene. The DNA for the CDR3 is TGTGCCACCAGTGATTCGACGTACGCCAAAAACATTCAGTACTTC. Protein: CATSDSTYAKNIQYF.

Many counts were recorded for this clonotype. V and J are TRBV20-1 and TRBJ2-7; D call uncertain. Trimming took off 1 base at V and 0 bases at J, with 13 bases between the two ends. Germline assignment: CDR1 DFQATT and CDR2 SNEGSKA (reference sequence). This CDR3 region has 15 residues. The CDR3 DNA follows: TGCAGTGCTAGAGGGTACTTAAAAAGCTCCTACGAGCAGTACTTC. Residues: CSARGYLKSSYEQYF.

This clonotype was recorded at least ten times. In DNA, the CDR3 is TGTGCCAGCAGCAACCGGACGGTTGACACTGAAGCTTTCTTT. Encoded protein: CASSNRTVDTEAFF. The chain links TRBV7-9 to TRBJ1-1; D is uncertain. The V and J ends lost 5 bases and 3 bases respectively, with 13 bases between them. This CDR3 region has 14 residues. Germline V lookup: CDR1 SEHNR, CDR2 FQNEAQ (reference sequence).

This sequence joins TRBV6-1 and TRBJ1-2; 9 bases are shared with TRBD1. Germline CDR1 reads MNHNS; CDR2 reads SASEGT. Trimming cost V 7 bases and J 7 bases; bases outside gene matches: 13. This CDR3 has 15 residues. This CDR3 is CASTLVVQGAFGYTF. The CDR3, as DNA: TGTGCCAGCACCCTAGTGGTACAGGGGGCGTTTGGCTACACCTTC.

This clonotype was seen a handful of times. The rearrangement joins TRBV19 to TRBJ2-2; D gene unclear. This CDR3 region has 14 residues. Deletions cut 5 bases from V and 7 bases from J, with 14 bases between. Germline V gene lookup returns CDR1 LNHDA and CDR2 SQIVND (reference sequence). This chain's CDR3 is CASSYRQSGGELFF. CDR3 coding DNA: TGTGCCAGTAGTTATAGACAAAGTGGCGGGGAGCTGTTTTTT.

The sample holds many counts of this clonotype. The chain carries TRBV7-3 and TRBJ1-6; perhaps TRBD1 as D (5 bases). CDR1 and CDR2 from the germline V gene are SGHTA and FQGTGA. The CDR3 totals 16 residues. Trimming left V 4 bases short and J 10 bases short, with 20 bases between. Here the CDR3 reads CASSSPGRERGSPLHF. For the CDR3, the DNA is TGTGCCAGCAGCTCACCGGGACGGGAAAGGGGATCACCCCTCCACTTT.

In this sample, this clonotype turned up many times. The CDR3 protein is CASSSLALEQYF. In DNA, the CDR3 is TGTGCCAGCAGCTCCCTAGCCTTGGAGCAGTACTTC. This chain joins TRBV7-9 and TRBJ2-7, with a tentative D call TRBD2 (5 bases). The CDR3 has 12 amino acids. CDR1 and CDR2 (germline): SEHNR, FQNEAQ (reference sequence). Deletions cut 4 bases from V and 7 bases from J, with 11 bases between.

The genes are TRBV5-1 and TRBJ2-7; 12 bases align to TRBD2. The CDR3 contains 16 residues. Per the germline V gene, CDR1 is SGHRS and CDR2 is YFSETQ. V dropped 4 bases and J dropped 0; count of bases not matched to a gene: 5. The CDR3 DNA is TGCGCCAGCAGCGGGGGGACTAGCGGGCTCTCCTACGAGCAGTACTTC. This translates into CASSGGTSGLSYEQYF.

Many counts were recorded for this clonotype. This chain joins TRBV28 and TRBJ2-7; D is uncertain. Per germline, CDR1 MDHEN and CDR2 SYDVKM. Trimming pared 6 bases from V and 5 bases from J, leaving 5 bases between. The CDR3 has 10 residues. CDR3 loop: CASRSHEQYF. In DNA, the CDR3 is TGTGCCAGCAGGTCGCACGAGCAGTACTTC.

This clonotype was counted at least ten times. The chain carries TRBV28 and TRBJ1-6; TRBD1 might be the D (5 bases). The CDR3 runs 14 residues. Trimming stripped 2 bases from V and 5 bases from J, with 7 bases between. Germline CDR1 MDHEN, CDR2 SYDVKM. CDR3 region: CASSLQGHNSPLHF. For the CDR3, the DNA is TGTGCCAGCAGTTTACAGGGTCATAATTCACCCCTCCACTTT.

The J gene is TRBJ1-5, the V gene TRBV28; D remains ambiguous. The germline V gene encodes CDR1 MDHEN and CDR2 SYDVKM. Trimming cost V 3 bases and J 2 bases, with 17 bases left between them. The CDR3 contains 17 residues. The chain's CDR3 is CASSLNFGVGGNQPQHF. In DNA, the CDR3 is TGTGCCAGCAGTTTGAATTTTGGGGTAGGAGGCAATCAGCCCCAGCATTTT.

Points on this clonotype: At one boundary the junction diverges from the germline segment, which might be a read error. This chain joins TRBV11-2 and TRBJ1-1; D is possibly TRBD1 (5 bases). Germline V CDR1 and CDR2: SGHAT, FQNNGV. This CDR3 contains 14 residues. The CDR3 protein is CASSSVGGNTEACF. As DNA, the CDR3 is TGTGCCAGCAGCTCCGTGGGGGGTAACACTGAAGCTTGCTTT.

This clonotype was picked up a small number of times. The chain recombines TRBV30 with TRBJ1-3; D gene unclear. CDR3 length: 15 amino acids. Trimming pared 3 bases from V and 0 bases from J, leaving 12 bases between. Germline V lookup: CDR1 GTSNPN, CDR2 SVGIG (reference sequence). CDR3 bases: TGTGCCTGGAGCCCCCCGGGGTTCTCTGGAAACACCATATATTTT. It is translated as CAWSPPGFSGNTIYF.

This clonotype was counted many times. CDR3: CASSQDWVNTEAFF. CDR3 sequence (DNA): TGCGCCAGCAGCCAAGATTGGGTGAACACTGAAGCTTTCTTT. V is TRBV4-1 and J is TRBJ1-1, with D unresolved. Germline-derived CDR1 and CDR2 are MGHRA and YSYEKL. With 0 bases removed from V and 0 bases from J, the gap between germline ends came to 5 bases. The CDR3 is 14 residues long.

This clonotype was seen ten or more times. V and J are TRBV12-3 or TRBV12-4 and TRBJ1-2, with D possibly TRBD1 on 5 matching bases. The CDR3 extends over 14 amino acids. The V and J ends lost 3 bases and 3 bases respectively, with 11 bases between them. The CDR3 sequence is CASSFSGRHYGYTF. The CDR3 coding sequence is TGTGCCAGCAGTTTCTCAGGGCGTCACTATGGCTACACCTTC.

Ten or more counts support this clonotype. The CDR3 DNA is TGTGCCAGCAGTTATAGCGCAGGACCTAATCAGCCCCAGCATTTT. The encoded protein is CASSYSAGPNQPQHF. The chain combines TRBV6-5 with TRBJ1-5; D is unresolved. The CDR3 extends over 15 amino acids. Per the germline V gene, CDR1 is MNHEY and CDR2 is SVGAGI. V shed 3 bases and J shed 4 bases, with 13 bases lying between them.

There are a few counts of this clonotype. The V gene is TRBV6-4, the J gene TRBJ2-7, with a weak D call TRBD2 (5 bases). V lost 6 bases and J lost 7, with 13 bases in between. Germline V gene lookup returns CDR1 MRHNA and CDR2 SNTAGT. This CDR3 is built from 12 residues. CDR3 coding DNA: TGTGCCAGCAGGGGGTTAAGAGGGGAGCAGTACTTC. As protein: CASRGLRGEQYF.

This clonotype was seen at least ten times. An end of the junction does not agree with germline; a read error may underlie this. This chain links TRBV9 with TRBJ1-3, with D unclear. The CDR3 is 13 amino acids. CDR1 is SGDLS, CDR2 YYNGEE, per germline. This CDR3 is CASGVAMGNTIYF. Written as DNA, the CDR3 is TGTGCCAGCGGCGTAGCCATGGGGAACACCATATATTTT.

This clonotype was found many times. The rearrangement links TRBV12-3 or TRBV12-4 to TRBJ1-2; 9 bases are a match to TRBD1. The V gene end was trimmed by 5 bases and the J gene end by 4 bases; junction bases not matched to a gene: 5. The CDR3 has 14 amino acids. In nucleotides, the CDR3 is TGTGCCAGCAGTGCCCAACAGGGGGCCTATGGCTACACCTTC. Amino acids: CASSAQQGAYGYTF.

This clonotype was seen at least ten times. V gene TRBV2 combines with J gene TRBJ1-1, with D uncertain. Germline V gene data show CDR1 as SNHLY and CDR2 as FYNNEI. This CDR3 is 13 amino acids long. V lost 7 bases and J 0 bases, leaving 9 bases between the germline ends. CDR3 in amino acids: CASKREMNTEAFF. CDR3 DNA: TGTGCCAGCAAAAGAGAAATGAACACTGAAGCTTTCTTT.

This chain uses TRBV30 with TRBJ2-7; possibly TRBD1 for D (5 bases). V was cut by 0 bases and J by 0 bases, with 9 bases left in between. Germline CDR1 GTSNPN, CDR2 SVGIG (reference sequence). The CDR3 consists of 14 residues. The CDR3 DNA reads as TGTGCCTGGAGTGTATCCAGGGCCTCCTACGAGCAGTACTTC. Translated, it gives CAWSVSRASYEQYF.

This clonotype appeared many times. This chain joins TRBV5-1 and TRBJ1-1; D remains unclear. V dropped 2 bases and J dropped 3 bases, with 8 bases sitting between them. The CDR3 is 13 residues long. Looked up from germline, CDR1 is SGHRS and CDR2 is YFSETQ. CDR3 bases: TGCGCCAGCAGCTTAGGCACTCACACTGAAGCTTTCTTT. Residues: CASSLGTHTEAFF.

The chain uses TRBV12-3 or TRBV12-4 and TRBJ2-4, with D unclear. The V and J ends lost 5 bases and 2 bases respectively, with 10 bases between them. The CDR3 extends over 14 amino acids. The CDR3 protein is CASSREGTKNIQYF. The CDR3 DNA reads as TGTGCCAGCAGTCGCGAAGGGACCAAAAACATTCAGTACTTC.

This clonotype has a count of ten or more. The chain's CDR3 is CASSPMQGRNSPLHF. In DNA, the CDR3 is TGTGCCAGCAGCCCGATGCAGGGGAGAAATTCACCCCTCCACTTT. The chain combines TRBV7-2 with TRBJ1-6; TRBD1 might be the D (6 bases). The V gene's germline CDR1 is SGHTA and CDR2 FQGNSA. The CDR3 extends over 15 amino acids. V lost 5 bases to trimming and J lost 7 bases, with 15 bases between them.

In its sample, this clonotype was seen many times. The genes are TRBV7-2 and TRBJ2-2, with 12 bases fitting TRBD2. The CDR3 has 15 residues. Trimming took 6 bases from V and 9 from J; bases not matched to a gene: 8. Germline assignment: CDR1 SGHTA and CDR2 FQGNSA. The CDR3 loop reads CASRLAGGRVRELFF. DNA of the CDR3: TGTGCCAGCAGACTAGCGGGGGGCAGGGTCCGGGAGCTGTTTTTT.